There are a few counts of the clone carrying this TCR beta chain. Its antigen is unknown. Presence of unique molecular identifiers characterized the TCR beta cDNA libraries. The T cell input of about 0.85 to 10 million gave about 500,000 cDNA molecules. TCRdb analysed the PCR reads with MiXCR anew, one entry per CDR3 protein. Of 650,000 to 850,000 distinct CDR3 sequences listed, around 53% are singletons. The data originate from a study of post-analysis software for immune sequencing data. Whole-study context: Secondary progressive, relapsing-remitting and progressive-relapsing multiple sclerosis were among the included disease courses. General study results and limits: The F measure placed samples prepared in the same batch into strongly shared clusters. Significantly lower normalized Chao1 diversity was seen in multiple sclerosis patients than in controls. Patients showed TRBV5-6, TRBV5-1 and TRBV20-1 among five TRBV segments more frequent than in controls.

V lost 7 bases, J lost 0 bases, and 13 bases lay in between. CDR1 and CDR2 from the germline V gene are SQVTM and ANQGSEA. The CDR3 runs 14 residues. Sample: blood. The TCR sequence derives from a girl between 10 and 17 years old with multiple sclerosis. The V call is TRBV29-1, the J call TRBJ2-1; the D gene is possibly TRBD2 (5 bases). The CDR3 DNA is TGCAGCGCTACTAGGCCCAGCTCCTACAATGAGCAGTTCTTC. Its protein product is CSATRPSSYNEQFF.